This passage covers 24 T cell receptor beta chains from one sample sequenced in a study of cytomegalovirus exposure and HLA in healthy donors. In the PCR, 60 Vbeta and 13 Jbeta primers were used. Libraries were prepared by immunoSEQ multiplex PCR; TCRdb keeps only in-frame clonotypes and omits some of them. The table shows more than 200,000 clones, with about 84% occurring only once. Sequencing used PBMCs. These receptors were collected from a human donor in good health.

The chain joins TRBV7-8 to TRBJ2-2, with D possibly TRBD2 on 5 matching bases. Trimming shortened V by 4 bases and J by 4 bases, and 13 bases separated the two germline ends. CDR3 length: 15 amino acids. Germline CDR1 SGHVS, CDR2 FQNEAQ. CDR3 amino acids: CASSSNPGSTGELFF. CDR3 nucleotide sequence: TGTGCCAGCAGCTCCAACCCGGGGAGCACCGGGGAGCTGTTTTTT.

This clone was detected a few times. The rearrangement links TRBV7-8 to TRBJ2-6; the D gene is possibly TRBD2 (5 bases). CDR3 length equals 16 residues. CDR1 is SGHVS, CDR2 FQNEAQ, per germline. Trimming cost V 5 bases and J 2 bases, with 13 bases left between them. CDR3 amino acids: CASSGKTRAGANVLTF. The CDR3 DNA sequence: TGTGCCAGCAGCGGGAAAACTAGAGCTGGGGCCAACGTCCTGACTTTC.

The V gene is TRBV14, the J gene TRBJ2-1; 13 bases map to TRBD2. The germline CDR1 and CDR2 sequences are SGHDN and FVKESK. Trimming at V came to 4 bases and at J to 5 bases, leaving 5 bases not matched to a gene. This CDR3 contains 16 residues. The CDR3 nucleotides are TGTGCCAGCAGCCCGAGGGGACTAGCGGGAAACAATGAGCAGTTCTTC. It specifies CASSPRGLAGNNEQFF.

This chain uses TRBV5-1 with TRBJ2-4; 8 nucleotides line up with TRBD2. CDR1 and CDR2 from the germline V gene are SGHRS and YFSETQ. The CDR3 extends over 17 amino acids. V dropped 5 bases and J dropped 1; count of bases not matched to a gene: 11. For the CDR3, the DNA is TGCGCCAGCAGTGGGTCTAGCGGGTATAGTGCCAAAAACATTCAGTACTTC. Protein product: CASSGSSGYSAKNIQYF.

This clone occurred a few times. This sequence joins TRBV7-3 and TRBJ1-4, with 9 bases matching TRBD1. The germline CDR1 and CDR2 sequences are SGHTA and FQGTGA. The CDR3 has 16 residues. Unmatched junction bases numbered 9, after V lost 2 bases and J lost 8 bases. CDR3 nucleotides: TGTGCCAGCAGCTTATTCCGGGACAGGGAAGCGGAAAAACTGTTTTTT. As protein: CASSLFRDREAEKLFF. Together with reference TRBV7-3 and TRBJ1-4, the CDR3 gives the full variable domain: GAGVSQTPSNKVTEKGKYVELRCDPISGHTALYWYRQSLGQGPEFLIYFQGTGAADDSGLPNDRFFAVRPEGSVSTLKIQRTERGDSAVYLCASSLFRDREAEKLFFGSGTQLSVL.

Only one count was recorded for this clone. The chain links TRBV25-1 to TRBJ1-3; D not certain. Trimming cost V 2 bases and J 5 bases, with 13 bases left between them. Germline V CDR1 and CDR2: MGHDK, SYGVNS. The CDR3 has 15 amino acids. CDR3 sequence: CASSELQKPRNTIYF. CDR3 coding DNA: TGTGCCAGCAGTGAACTACAGAAACCGAGAAACACCATATATTTT.

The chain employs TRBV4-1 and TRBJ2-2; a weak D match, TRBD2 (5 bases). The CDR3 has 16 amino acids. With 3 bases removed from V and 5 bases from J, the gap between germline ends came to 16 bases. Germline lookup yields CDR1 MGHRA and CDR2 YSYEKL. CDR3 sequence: CASSHSQGSYTGELFF. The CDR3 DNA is TGCGCCAGCAGCCACTCTCAAGGGAGTTATACCGGGGAGCTGTTTTTT.

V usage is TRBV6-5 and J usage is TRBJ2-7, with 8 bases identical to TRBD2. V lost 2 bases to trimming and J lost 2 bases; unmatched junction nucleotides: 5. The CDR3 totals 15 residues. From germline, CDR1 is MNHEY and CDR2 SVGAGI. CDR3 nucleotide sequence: TGTGCCAGCAGTTACCGTAGCGGGACCACCTACGAGCAGTACTTC. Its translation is CASSYRSGTTYEQYF.

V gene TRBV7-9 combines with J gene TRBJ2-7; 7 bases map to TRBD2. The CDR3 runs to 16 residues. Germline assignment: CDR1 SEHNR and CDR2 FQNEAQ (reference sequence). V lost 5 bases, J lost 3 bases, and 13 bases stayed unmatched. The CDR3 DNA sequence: TGTGCCAGCAGCCCTACCCGGGGAGGGACCATCTACGAGCAGTACTTC. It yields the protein CASSPTRGGTIYEQYF.

The CDR3 DNA follows: TGCGCCAGCAGCCAAGAAGCTAGCGATTCCTACAATGAGCAGTTCTTC. Translating gives CASSQEASDSYNEQFF. The J gene is TRBJ2-1, the V gene TRBV4-3; a possible D gene is TRBD2 (6 bases). V was clipped by 0 bases and J by 1 base, with 10 bases between them. Germline assignment: CDR1 LGHNA and CDR2 YSLEER. The CDR3 loop spans 16 amino acids.

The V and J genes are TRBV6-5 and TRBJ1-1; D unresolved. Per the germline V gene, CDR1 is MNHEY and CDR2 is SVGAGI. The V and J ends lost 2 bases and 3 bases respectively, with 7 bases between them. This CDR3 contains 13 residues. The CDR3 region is CASSYERDTEAFF. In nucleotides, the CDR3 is TGTGCCAGCAGTTACGAACGGGACACTGAAGCTTTCTTT.

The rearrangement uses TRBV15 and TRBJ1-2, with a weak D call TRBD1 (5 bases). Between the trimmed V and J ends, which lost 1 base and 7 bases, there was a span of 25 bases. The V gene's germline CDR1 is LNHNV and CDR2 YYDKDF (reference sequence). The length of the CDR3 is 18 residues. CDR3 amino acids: CATSRVQGSWVGYPGYTF. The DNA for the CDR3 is TGTGCCACCAGCAGAGTGCAGGGAAGTTGGGTCGGGTACCCTGGCTACACCTTC.

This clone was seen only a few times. The CDR3 sequence is CASSLGPTNEKLFF. Written as DNA, the CDR3 is TGTGCCAGCAGCCTGGGCCCTACTAATGAAAAACTGTTTTTT. The V and J genes are TRBV14 and TRBJ1-4; D is unclear. Germline V gives CDR1 SGHDN, CDR2 FVKESK. V shed 4 bases and J shed 2 bases, with 8 bases lying between them. The CDR3 loop spans 14 amino acids.

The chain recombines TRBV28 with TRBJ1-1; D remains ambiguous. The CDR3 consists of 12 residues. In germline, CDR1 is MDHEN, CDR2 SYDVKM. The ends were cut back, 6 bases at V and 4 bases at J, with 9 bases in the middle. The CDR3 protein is CASSGSGTEAFF. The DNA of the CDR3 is TGTGCCAGCAGCGGGTCGGGCACTGAAGCTTTCTTT.

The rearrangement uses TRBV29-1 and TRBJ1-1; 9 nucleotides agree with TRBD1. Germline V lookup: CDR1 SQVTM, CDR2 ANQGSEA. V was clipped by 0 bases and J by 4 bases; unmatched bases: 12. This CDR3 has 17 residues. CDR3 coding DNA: TGCAGCGTTGAAGACTACCCGGGACAGGGCTCGGGCACTGAAGCTTTCTTT. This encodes CSVEDYPGQGSGTEAFF.

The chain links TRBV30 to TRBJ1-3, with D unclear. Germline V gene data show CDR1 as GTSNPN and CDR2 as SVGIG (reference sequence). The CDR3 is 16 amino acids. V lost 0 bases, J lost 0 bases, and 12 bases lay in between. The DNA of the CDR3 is TGTGCCTGGAGTGTACTCTTCGGGAGCTCTGGAAACACCATATATTTT. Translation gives CAWSVLFGSSGNTIYF. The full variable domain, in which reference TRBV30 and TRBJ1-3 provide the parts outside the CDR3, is SQTIHQWPATLVQPVGSPLSLECTVEGTSNPNLYWYRQAAGRGLQLLFYSVGIGQISSEVPQNLSASRPQDRQFILSSKKLLLSDSGFYLCAWSVLFGSSGNTIYFGEGSWLTVV.

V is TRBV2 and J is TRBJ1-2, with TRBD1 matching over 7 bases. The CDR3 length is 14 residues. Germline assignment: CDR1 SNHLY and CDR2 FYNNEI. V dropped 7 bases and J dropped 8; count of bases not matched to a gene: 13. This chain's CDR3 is CASTRGRTGEGYTF. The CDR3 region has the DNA TGTGCCAGCACCAGAGGGCGCACAGGGGAAGGCTACACCTTC.

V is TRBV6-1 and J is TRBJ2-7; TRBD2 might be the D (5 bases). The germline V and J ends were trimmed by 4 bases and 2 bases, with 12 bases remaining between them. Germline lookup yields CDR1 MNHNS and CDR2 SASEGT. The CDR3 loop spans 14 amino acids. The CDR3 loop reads CASSATEGPYEQYF. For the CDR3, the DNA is TGTGCCAGCAGTGCTACCGAGGGCCCCTACGAGCAGTACTTC.

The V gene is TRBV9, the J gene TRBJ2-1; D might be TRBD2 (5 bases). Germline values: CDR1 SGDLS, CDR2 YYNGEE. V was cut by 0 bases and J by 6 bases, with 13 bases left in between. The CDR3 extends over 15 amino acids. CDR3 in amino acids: CASSVGTSFSNEQFF. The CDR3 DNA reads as TGTGCCAGCAGCGTAGGCACTAGTTTCTCCAATGAGCAGTTCTTC.

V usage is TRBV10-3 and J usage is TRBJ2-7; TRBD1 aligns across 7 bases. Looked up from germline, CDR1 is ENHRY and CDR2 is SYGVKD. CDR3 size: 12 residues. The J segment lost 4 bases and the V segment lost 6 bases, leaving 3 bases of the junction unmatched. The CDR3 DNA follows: TGTGCCATCAGCGGGACAGATTACGAGCAGTACTTC. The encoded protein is CAISGTDYEQYF.

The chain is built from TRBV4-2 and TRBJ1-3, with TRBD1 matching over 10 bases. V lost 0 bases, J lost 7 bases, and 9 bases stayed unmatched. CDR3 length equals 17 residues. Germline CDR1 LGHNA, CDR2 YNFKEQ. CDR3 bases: TGTGCCAGCAGCCAAGAGGGAGTCCCGGGACAGGGGAACACCATATATTTT. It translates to CASSQEGVPGQGNTIYF.

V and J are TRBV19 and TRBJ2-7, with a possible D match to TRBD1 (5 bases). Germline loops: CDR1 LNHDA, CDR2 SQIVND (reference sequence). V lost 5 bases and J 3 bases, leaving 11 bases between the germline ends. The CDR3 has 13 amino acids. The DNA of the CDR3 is TGTGCCAGTAGTGGGGCGGCTTACTACGAGCAGTACTTC. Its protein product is CASSGAAYYEQYF. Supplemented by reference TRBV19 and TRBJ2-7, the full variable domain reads DGGITQSPKYLFRKEGQNVTLSCEQNLNHDAMYWYRQDPGQGLRLIYYSQIVNDFQKGDIAEGYSVSREKKESFPLTVTSAQKNPTAFYLCASSGAAYYEQYFGPGTRLTVT.

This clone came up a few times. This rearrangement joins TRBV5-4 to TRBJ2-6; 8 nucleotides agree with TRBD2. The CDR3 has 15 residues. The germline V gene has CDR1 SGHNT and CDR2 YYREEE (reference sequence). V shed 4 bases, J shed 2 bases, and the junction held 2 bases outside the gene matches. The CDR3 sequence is CASSPGGAGANVLTF. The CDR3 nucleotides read TGTGCCAGCAGCCCGGGAGGGGCTGGGGCCAACGTCCTGACTTTC.

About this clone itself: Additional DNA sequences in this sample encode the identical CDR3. Here the CDR3 DNA reads TGTGCCAGCACCCGACTAGCGGGGGGCACAGATACGCAGTATTTT. Its translation is CASTRLAGGTDTQYF. The chain links TRBV28 to TRBJ2-3; 12 bases map to TRBD2. Germline CDR1 is MDHEN and CDR2 is SYDVKM. The CDR3 is made up of 15 amino acids. V lost 7 bases, J lost 1 base, and 3 bases stayed unmatched.